The next 25 T cell receptor beta chains were all read from a single sample in a study of beta chain features in type 1 diabetes. Overall study results and limits: People with Type 1 diabetes carried modestly yet significantly shorter TCRB CDR3s in all four CD4+ subsets.

These receptors have no known antigen. The study reverse transcribed the entire isolated RNA, so it sequenced expressed TCRB transcripts. The table came from immunoSEQ multiplex PCR; TCRdb's copy has only in-frame clones and leaves some out. The table has around 100,000 clones, approximately 30% seen once; the top ten hold less than 0.65%. What was sequenced was central memory CD4+ T cells from blood. The receptors come from a woman under 30 with type 1 diabetes.

This clone appeared a few times. The chain has TRBV18 and TRBJ2-7, with D possibly being TRBD1 (5 bases). In germline, CDR1 is KGHSH, CDR2 LQKENI. The CDR3 runs 17 residues. V lost 1 base and J 0 bases, leaving 16 bases between the germline ends. CDR3 coding DNA: TGTGCCAGCTCACCACAACAAGGCAGGGCTAGCTCCTACGAGCAGTACTTC. It translates to CASSPQQGRASSYEQYF.

This clone has a handful of counts. The chain links TRBV19 to TRBJ2-3; 7 nucleotides agree with TRBD1. With 0 bases clipped from V and 10 bases from J, the junction kept 1 base outside the gene matches. The germline CDR1 and CDR2 sequences are LNHDA and SQIVND (reference sequence). The CDR3 is made up of 12 amino acids. DNA of the CDR3: TGTGCCAGTAGTATAGAAGACAGGGCGCAGTATTTT. Protein product: CASSIEDRAQYF.

This clone was found a few times. The V gene is TRBV27, the J gene TRBJ2-6, with 9 bases lining up with TRBD1. This CDR3 contains 16 residues. V lost 5 bases and J lost 2; bases outside the gene matches: 4. Germline-derived CDR1 and CDR2 are MNHEY and SMNVEV (reference sequence). The CDR3 region has the DNA TGTGCCAGCAGTCTTCGGACAGGGGCTGGGGCCAACGTCCTGACTTTC. The encoded protein is CASSLRTGAGANVLTF.

This chain links TRBV7-2 with TRBJ2-7; D unresolved. Trimming shortened V by 5 bases and J by 4 bases, and 9 bases separated the two germline ends. The CDR3 has 12 amino acids. From germline, CDR1 is SGHTA and CDR2 FQGNSA. The CDR3 region is CASSEKPYEQYF. CDR3 DNA sequence: TGTGCCAGCAGCGAAAAGCCTTACGAGCAGTACTTC.

This clone was counted a few times. The V call is TRBV11-3, the J call TRBJ1-4; TRBD1 matches 7 bases. The V gene's germline CDR1 is SGHNT and CDR2 YENEEA. J was trimmed by 7 bases and V by 8 bases; bases with no gene match: 16. The CDR3 contains 16 residues. CDR3 in DNA: TGTGCCAGCCAAGCGACTGGACAGGCTCGTGGTGAAAAACTGTTTTTT. Protein product: CASQATGQARGEKLFF.

This clone was observed a handful of times. The chain recombines TRBV19 with TRBJ1-2, with a possible D match to TRBD1 (5 bases). Germline-derived CDR1 and CDR2 are LNHDA and SQIVND (reference sequence). The V end lost 6 bases, the J end lost 6 bases, and 20 bases lay between the germline ends. This CDR3 region has 15 residues. The CDR3 reads CASRPLTEGGDGYTF. The CDR3 region has the DNA TGTGCCAGTAGGCCTCTCACTGAGGGAGGGGATGGCTACACCTTC. Supplemented by reference TRBV19 and TRBJ1-2, the full variable domain reads DGGITQSPKYLFRKEGQNVTLSCEQNLNHDAMYWYRQDPGQGLRLIYYSQIVNDFQKGDIAEGYSVSREKKESFPLTVTSAQKNPTAFYLCASRPLTEGGDGYTFGSGTRLTVV.

V gene TRBV7-9 combines with J gene TRBJ2-7, with a possible D match to TRBD2 (5 bases). CDR1 and CDR2 (germline): SEHNR, FQNEAQ (reference sequence). The CDR3 runs to 15 residues. Between the trimmed V and J ends, which lost 1 base and 5 bases, there was a span of 15 bases. The CDR3: CASSLDGSGTDEQYF. The CDR3 nucleotides are TGTGCCAGCAGCTTAGATGGCAGCGGAACCGACGAGCAGTACTTC. The variable domain in full, completed from reference TRBV7-9 and TRBJ2-7, reads DTGVSQNPRHKITKRGQNVTFRCDPISEHNRLYWYRQTLGQGPEFLTYFQNEAQLEKSRLLSDRFSAERPKGSFSTLEIQRTEQGDSAMYLCASSLDGSGTDEQYFGPGTRLTVT.

This clone was observed a single time. The chain is built from TRBV14 and TRBJ1-1; no reliable D call. Trimming took 0 bases from V and 11 from J, leaving 13 bases between them. The germline gives CDR1 SGHDN, CDR2 FVKESK. The CDR3 loop spans 13 amino acids. DNA for the CDR3: TGTGCCAGCAGCCAAGAAGCCGGGTTAGAGGCTTTCTTT. Amino acids: CASSQEAGLEAFF.

There are a few counts of this clone. This chain connects TRBV7-9 to TRBJ2-3; 7 bases align to TRBD2. The CDR3 loop spans 13 amino acids. V shed 3 bases, J shed 5 bases, and the junction held 2 bases outside the gene matches. Germline-derived CDR1 and CDR2 are SEHNR and FQNEAQ (reference sequence). The CDR3 nucleotides read TGTGCCAGCAGCTTCGAGCGGGGAGATACGCAGTATTTT. As protein: CASSFERGDTQYF.

A few counts support this clone. V is TRBV7-9 and J is TRBJ2-3; a possible D gene is TRBD2 (6 bases). Looked up from germline, CDR1 is SEHNR and CDR2 is FQNEAQ (reference sequence). The CDR3 spans 15 residues. Trimming took 1 base from V and 2 from J, leaving 10 bases between them. The CDR3 region is CASSLVGGTTDTQYF. The CDR3 DNA follows: TGTGCCAGCAGCTTAGTCGGCGGGACCACAGATACGCAGTATTTT.

This chain connects TRBV27 to TRBJ2-7; 9 bases align to TRBD1. CDR1 MNHEY and CDR2 SMNVEV come from the germline V gene (reference sequence). The CDR3 contains 15 residues. V shed 0 bases and J 7 bases; nucleotides not matched to a gene: 7. CDR3 nucleotide sequence: TGTGCCAGCAGTTTATCGCTGGGGACAGGGAGGGAGCAGTACTTC. Its protein is CASSLSLGTGREQYF.

This chain connects TRBV5-4 to TRBJ2-3; possibly TRBD2 for D (6 bases). Germline lookup yields CDR1 SGHNT and CDR2 YYREEE (reference sequence). The CDR3 covers 14 residues. The V and J ends lost 6 bases and 1 base respectively, with 12 bases between them. CDR3 sequence (DNA): TGTGCCAGCACCAAACAGCGGGGCACAGATACGCAGTATTTT. Amino acid sequence: CASTKQRGTDTQYF.

This clone was detected only a few times. V usage is TRBV11-2 and J usage is TRBJ2-1; D call uncertain. The CDR3 has 12 amino acids. CDR1 is SGHAT and CDR2 is FQNNGV in the germline V gene. V was cut by 0 bases and J by 6 bases, with 3 bases left in between. The CDR3 DNA follows: TGTGCCAGCAGCTTAGATCGCAATGAGCAGTTCTTC. Residues: CASSLDRNEQFF.

This sequence joins TRBV2 and TRBJ1-5; tentative D call: TRBD1 (5 bases). CDR3 length equals 15 residues. With 6 bases removed from V and 7 bases from J, the gap between germline ends came to 19 bases. CDR1 and CDR2 (germline): SNHLY, FYNNEI. This CDR3 is CASSAQAGFEQPQHF. The CDR3 DNA reads as TGTGCCAGCAGCGCCCAGGCAGGGTTTGAGCAGCCCCAGCATTTT.

The chain couples TRBV19 to TRBJ2-2; 7 nucleotides line up with TRBD1. The CDR3 is 16 amino acids. The germline V gene has CDR1 LNHDA and CDR2 SQIVND (reference sequence). With V trimmed by 5 bases and J by 1 base, 7 bases remained unmatched. The CDR3 sequence is CASSSQRTGNTGELFF. The CDR3, as DNA: TGTGCCAGTAGTTCGCAAAGGACAGGGAACACCGGGGAGCTGTTTTTT.

This clone was detected a few times. V is TRBV5-1 and J is TRBJ2-3; no reliable D call. The CDR3 has 14 residues. Trimming stripped 0 bases from V and 5 bases from J, with 10 bases between. Germline values: CDR1 SGHRS, CDR2 YFSETQ. The CDR3 reads CASSLDFVGDTQYF. The CDR3 region has the DNA TGCGCCAGCAGCTTGGACTTCGTCGGAGATACGCAGTATTTT.

The genes are TRBV5-1 and TRBJ1-6, with D perhaps TRBD1 (5 bases). CDR1 SGHRS and CDR2 YFSETQ come from the germline V gene. V was trimmed by 0 bases and J by 10 bases, leaving 11 bases between them. The CDR3 loop spans 14 amino acids. In DNA form, the CDR3 reads TGCGCCAGCAGCTTGGGGGGCGCCGACTCACCCCTCCACTTT. Protein sequence: CASSLGGADSPLHF.

This clone has only a few counts. The rearrangement links TRBV2 to TRBJ2-7; TRBD2 matches 10 bases. V was pared by 8 bases and J by 3 bases, with 7 bases of the junction left unmatched. The germline CDR1 and CDR2 sequences are SNHLY and FYNNEI. The CDR3 sequence is 14 residues long. In DNA, the CDR3 is TGTGCCAGCGGTTTGGGGACTAGCGTCTACGAGCAGTACGTC. It codes for CASGLGTSVYEQYV.

This clone was counted between two and nine times. The gene calls are TRBV28 and TRBJ1-2; TRBD1 matches at 8 bases. There are 15 residues in the CDR3. Germline V lookup: CDR1 MDHEN, CDR2 SYDVKM. With 6 bases clipped from V and 8 bases from J, the junction kept 14 bases outside the gene matches. CDR3 protein: CASSPGGQGGRGYTF. For the CDR3, the DNA is TGTGCCAGCAGCCCCGGAGGACAGGGTGGCCGCGGCTACACCTTC.

The rearrangement uses TRBV2 and TRBJ1-5; D is unclear. CDR3 size: 14 residues. CDR1 is SNHLY, CDR2 FYNNEI, per germline. The V end lost 1 base, the J end lost 5 bases, and 9 bases lay between the germline ends. Written as DNA, the CDR3 is TGTGCCAGCAGTGAAGGCTTCAGGTATCAGCCCCAGCATTTT. Translation gives CASSEGFRYQPQHF.

This chain links TRBV25-1 with TRBJ2-3, with D tentatively TRBD1 (6 bases). Germline CDR1 and CDR2: MGHDK and SYGVNS. Trimming left V 6 bases short and J 2 bases short, with 12 bases between. The CDR3 spans 14 residues. The CDR3 is CASRGQLHTDTQYF. The CDR3 DNA follows: TGTGCCAGCAGAGGACAGCTACACACAGATACGCAGTATTTT.

This clone has more than one count but fewer than ten. This chain uses TRBV18 with TRBJ1-5, with 8 bases identical to TRBD1. This CDR3 spans 15 amino acids. With V trimmed by 6 bases and J by 5 bases, 9 bases remained unmatched. Germline CDR1 is KGHSH and CDR2 is LQKENI. DNA for the CDR3: TGTGCCAGCTCTCGCGGACAGGGAAAAGATCAGCCCCAGCATTTT. The encoded protein is CASSRGQGKDQPQHF.

The chain joins TRBV6-6 to TRBJ1-2; no clear D gene. The CDR3 has 12 residues. Trimming took off 5 bases at V and 8 bases at J, with 12 bases between the two ends. From germline, CDR1 is MNHNY and CDR2 SVGAGI (reference sequence). CDR3 in DNA: TGTGCCAGCAGTCCCGGGTGGCGGGGCTACACCTTC. Amino acid sequence: CASSPGWRGYTF.

The chain has TRBV5-1 and TRBJ2-1; 8 bases are a match to TRBD2. The junction had 3 bases not matched to a gene; V was cut back by 0 bases and J by 7 bases. In germline, CDR1 is SGHRS, CDR2 YFSETQ. This CDR3 contains 14 residues. The CDR3 coding sequence is TGCGCCAGCAGCTTGGGCGGGAGGTCGAATGAGCAGTTCTTC. Residues: CASSLGGRSNEQFF.

The table lists this clone with a few counts. The chain employs TRBV28 and TRBJ1-2; 7 nucleotides agree with TRBD1. This CDR3 is 13 amino acids long. J lost 3 bases, V lost 5 bases, and 3 bases had no gene match. The germline gives CDR1 MDHEN, CDR2 SYDVKM. The CDR3 DNA reads TGTGCCAGCAGTAGTGGGACAGACTATGGCTACACCTTC. Translation: CASSSGTDYGYTF.